This is a list of T cell receptor beta chains from one sample in a study of T cell changes during pregnancy in multiple sclerosis. Profiling relied on immunoSEQ multiplex PCR, and the TCRdb table lists in-frame clones only, not all of them. The data contain 95,000 to 100,000 clones, 75% to 95% of them singletons. This specimen consisted of peripheral blood, obtained in the second trimester of pregnancy. The receptors stem from a female donor with multiple sclerosis, enrolled in a pregnancy study. Both conserved end residues are part of each CDR3. Each record gives: D gene, J gene, clone size, V gene, CDR3 DNA, CDR3 protein. A D gene is named only where the DNA matches it firmly. Clone sizes are given selectively: once, few, many, or a class where the clone is expanded.

-,TRBJ1-1,-,TRBV28,TGTGCCAGCAGGGGGGAGGCCATCACTGAAGCTTTCTTT,CASRGEAITEAFF
TRBD2,TRBJ2-3,-,TRBV9,TGTGCCAGCAGCGTATCACTAGCGGGACTTAGCACAGATACGCAGTATTTT,CASSVSLAGLSTDTQYF
TRBD1,TRBJ2-3,once,TRBV11-2,TGTGCCAGCAGCCAGGGGACAGGGGTTGTCGATACGCAGTATTTT,CASSQGTGVVDTQYF
TRBD1,TRBJ1-3,-,TRBV7-9,TGTGCCAGCAGCTGGACAGGGGGCTCTGGAAACACCATATATTTT,CASSWTGGSGNTIYF
TRBD2,TRBJ2-2,-,TRBV27,TGTGCCAGCAGGAAGGGGACTAGCGGCCCCAACACCGGGGAGCTGTTTTTT,CASRKGTSGPNTGELFF
TRBD1,TRBJ2-1,-,TRBV28,TGTGCCAGCAGTTTACAGGGGGCCCACAATGAGCAGTTCTTC,CASSLQGAHNEQFF
-,TRBJ1-2,-,TRBV19,TGTGCCAGTAGTATAACTTTCCCGATTGGCTACACCTTC,CASSITFPIGYTF
-,TRBJ1-1,few,TRBV6-5,TGTGCCAGCAGTCCCCACAGGGACACTGAAGCTTTCTTT,CASSPHRDTEAFF
TRBD2,TRBJ2-3,-,TRBV30,TGTGCCCTAGCTAGCGGGGGTGGTACGCAGTATTTT,CALASGGGTQYF
TRBD1,TRBJ1-1,-,TRBV6-5,TGTGCCAGCAGTTACTCCGGGACAGGGAGGATCACTGAAGCTTTCTTT,CASSYSGTGRITEAFF
-,TRBJ2-2,-,TRBV5-4,TGTGCCAGCAGCCCTATAGTGGCAGGGAGGACCGGGGAGCTGTTTTTT,CASSPIVAGRTGELFF
TRBD2,TRBJ2-2,-,TRBV7-8,TGTGCCAGCAGCTTTCGTCCGGGACTAGCGGGAGGGCTAACCGGGGAGCTGTTTTTT,CASSFRPGLAGGLTGELFF
-,TRBJ2-7,-,TRBV5-1,TGCGCCAGCAGCCCTGATCCCGGGACACTCTACGAGCAGTACTTC,CASSPDPGTLYEQYF
TRBD2,TRBJ2-5,-,TRBV29-1,TGCAGCGTTGAAGCTAGCGGGAGTTTCCAGGAGACCCAGTACTTC,CSVEASGSFQETQYF
TRBD1,TRBJ2-2,-,TRBV6-6,TGTGCCAGCAGCACGGGACAGACGAACACCGGGGAGCTGTTTTTT,CASSTGQTNTGELFF
TRBD2,TRBJ2-1,-,TRBV5-4,TGTGCCAGCAGCGTCAGACTAGCGGACAATGAGCAGTTCTTC,CASSVRLADNEQFF
-,TRBJ2-3,-,TRBV5-1,TGCGCCAGCAGTCGGGAGCCTAAAGATACGCAGTATTTT,CASSREPKDTQYF